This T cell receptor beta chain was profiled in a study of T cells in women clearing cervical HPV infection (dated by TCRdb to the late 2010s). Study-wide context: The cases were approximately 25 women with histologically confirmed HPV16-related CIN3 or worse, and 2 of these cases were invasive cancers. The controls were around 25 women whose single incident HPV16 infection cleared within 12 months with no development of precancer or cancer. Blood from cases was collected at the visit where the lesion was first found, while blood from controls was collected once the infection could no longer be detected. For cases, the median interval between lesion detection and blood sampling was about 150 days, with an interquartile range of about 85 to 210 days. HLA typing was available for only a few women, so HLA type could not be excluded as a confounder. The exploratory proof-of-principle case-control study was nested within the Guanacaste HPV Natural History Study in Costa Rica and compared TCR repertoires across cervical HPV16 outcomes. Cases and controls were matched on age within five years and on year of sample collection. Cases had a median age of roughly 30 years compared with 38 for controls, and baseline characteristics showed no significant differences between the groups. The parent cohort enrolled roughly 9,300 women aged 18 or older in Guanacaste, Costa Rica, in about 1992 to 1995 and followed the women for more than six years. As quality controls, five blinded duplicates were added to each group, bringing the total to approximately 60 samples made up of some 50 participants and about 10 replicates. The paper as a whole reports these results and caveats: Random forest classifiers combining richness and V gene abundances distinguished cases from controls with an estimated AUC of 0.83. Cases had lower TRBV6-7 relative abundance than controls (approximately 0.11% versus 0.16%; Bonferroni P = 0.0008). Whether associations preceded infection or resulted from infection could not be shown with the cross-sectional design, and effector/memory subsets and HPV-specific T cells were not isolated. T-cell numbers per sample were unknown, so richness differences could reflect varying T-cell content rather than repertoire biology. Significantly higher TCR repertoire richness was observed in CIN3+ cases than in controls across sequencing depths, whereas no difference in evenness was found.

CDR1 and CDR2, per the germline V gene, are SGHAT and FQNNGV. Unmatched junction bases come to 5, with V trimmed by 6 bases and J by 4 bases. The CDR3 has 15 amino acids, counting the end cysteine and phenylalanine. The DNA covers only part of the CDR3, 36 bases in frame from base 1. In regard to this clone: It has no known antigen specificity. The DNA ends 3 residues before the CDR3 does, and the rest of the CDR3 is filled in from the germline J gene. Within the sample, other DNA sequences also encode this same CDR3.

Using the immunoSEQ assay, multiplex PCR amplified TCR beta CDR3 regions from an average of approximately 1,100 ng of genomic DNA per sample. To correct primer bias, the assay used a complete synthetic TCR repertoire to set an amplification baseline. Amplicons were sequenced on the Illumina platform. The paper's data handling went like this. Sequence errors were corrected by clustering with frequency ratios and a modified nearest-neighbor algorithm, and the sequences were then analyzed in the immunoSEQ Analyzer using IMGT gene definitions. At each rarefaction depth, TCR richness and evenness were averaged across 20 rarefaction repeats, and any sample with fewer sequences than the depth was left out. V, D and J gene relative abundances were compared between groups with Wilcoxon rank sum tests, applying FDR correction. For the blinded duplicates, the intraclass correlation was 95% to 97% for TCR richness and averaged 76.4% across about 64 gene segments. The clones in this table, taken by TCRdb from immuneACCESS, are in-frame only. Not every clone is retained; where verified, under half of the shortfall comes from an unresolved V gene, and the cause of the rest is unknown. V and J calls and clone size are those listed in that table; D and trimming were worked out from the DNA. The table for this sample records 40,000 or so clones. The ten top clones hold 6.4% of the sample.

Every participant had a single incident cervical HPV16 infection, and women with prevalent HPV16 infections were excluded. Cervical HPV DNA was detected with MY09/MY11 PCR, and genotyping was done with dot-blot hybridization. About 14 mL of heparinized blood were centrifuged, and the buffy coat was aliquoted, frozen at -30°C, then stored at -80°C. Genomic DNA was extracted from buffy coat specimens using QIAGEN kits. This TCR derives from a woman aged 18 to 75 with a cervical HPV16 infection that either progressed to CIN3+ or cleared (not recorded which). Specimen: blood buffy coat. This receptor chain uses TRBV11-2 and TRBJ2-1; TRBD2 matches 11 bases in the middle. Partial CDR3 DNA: TGTGCCAGCAGTCAGACTAGCGGGGCGTACAATGAG. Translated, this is CASSQTSGAYNE. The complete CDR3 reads CASSQTSGAYNEQFF.